This TCR beta chain was captured in a study of blood T cell repertoires in COVID-19 (dated by TCRdb to the early 2020s). For the study in its entirety: Collaborator samples came from the United States, Italy and Spain and covered acute and convalescent phases of COVID-19. The material from the prospective study consisted of cDNA or gDNA derived from T cells, B-cell-depleted T cells, or PBMCs. Samples were obtained from the ongoing ImmuneRACE study (first 160 participants) and from over 1,000 subjects provided by 6 global collaborators. Subjects who had been exposed to COVID-19, were actively infected with it, or had recovered from it provided the deeply sampled blood TCRbeta repertoires that made up the dataset. Where HLA class I and class II types were available, the types were taken from metadata supplied by the sample provider, not from assay-based typing. The repertoires were released in a freely available public database intended as a resource for research on the immune response to SARS-CoV-2. The sample metadata nearly always contained a de-identified subject ID, COVID-19 status, age in years and sex.

Enrolling through a virtual design, the prospective study's participants ranged in age from roughly 18 to 95 years and lived across 20 to 30 United States geographic areas. Cohort assignment in the prospective study relied on participant-reported clinical history from a screening survey and a study questionnaire. Recovered participants in ImmuneRACE Cohort 3 were defined as having two consecutive negative NP/OP PCR tests, clearance from a healthcare professional, or resolution of symptoms. Mobile phlebotomists in the prospective study collected whole blood, serum and a nasopharyngeal or oropharyngeal swab from every participant. Prospective study participants could optionally give additional blood draws and questionnaires over an approximately two-month period. Before DNA extraction, prospective study blood samples were shipped either frozen or at room temperature. The full study reports these points: The quantity of clinical and demographic metadata differed by source and by participant and was supplied without curation.

A word on this clone: Its antigen has not been determined. It has no much larger one-base neighbor in the sample; base qualities were not kept.

TCRbeta CDR3 regions were amplified from genomic DNA by means of the immunoSEQ Assay, a bias-controlled multiplex PCR. On the authors' methods: Within the assay, amplification of reference gene primers was used to estimate how many nucleated cells each sample contained. Sequence reads were collapsed and filtered to measure the absolute abundance of every unique TCRbeta CDR3 rearrangement. For each sample, productive Simpson clonality was calculated as the square root of Simpson's diversity index across productive rearrangements. Here the immuneACCESS table is served through TCRdb, limited to in-frame sequences with V and J called. Missing clones are a known gap in these copies; in checked studies unresolved V genes cover under half, and the rest lacks a known reason. The DNA was the basis for D and trimming; V, J and clone size are from that table. This sample lists 200,000 to 300,000 clones; roughly 83% were detected once. Together, the top ten hold roughly 2% of the sample.

Deletion took 3 bases off V and 3 bases off J, with a span of 11 bases between the germline ends. There are 15 amino acids in the CDR3, from cysteine to phenylalanine inclusive. Only the CDR3 DNA is retained, 45 bases long and in frame from the first base. Via the germline V gene (reference sequence), CDR1 is LNHDA and CDR2 SQIVND. Sequenced material: PBMCs or T cells enriched from blood (not recorded which). The receptor comes from a woman between 50 and 59 years old who had recovered from COVID-19. Here the chain combines TRBV19 and TRBJ2-2; TRBD1 might be the D gene, on 6 matching bases. The base sequence is TGTGCCAGTAGTATTCGGACAGCGTACACCGGGGAGCTGTTTTTT. Its protein product is CASSIRTAYTGELFF.